This TCR beta chain was recovered during a study of OX40 agonist ivuxolimab in advanced cancers. Study background: The study reported partial responses in three patients: one hepatocellular carcinoma, two cutaneous melanoma.

General study findings and limits: CD4+ and CD8+ blood T cells expanded clonally by week 6 at 0.1 to 3.0 mg/kg.

Trimming left V 6 bases short and J 3 bases short, with 14 bases between. CDR3 length: 14 amino acids. Germline loops: CDR1 MNHNS, CDR2 SASEGT. The assay was immunoSEQ multiplex PCR, and TCRdb's table has in-frame clones only and misses some. The repertoire holds 70,000 to 95,000 clones, with roughly 90% as singletons. To note about this clone: Its antigen is not known.

The clonotype comes from an adult with an advanced solid tumor such as melanoma, head and neck, liver or kidney cancer. The specimen was CD4+ or CD8+ T cells sorted from blood, collected in a trial of the OX40 agonist ivuxolimab. The rearrangement uses TRBV6-1 and TRBJ1-1, with D possibly TRBD1 on 6 matching bases. DNA of the CDR3: TGTGCCAGCAGAGAGGGGGGTGGGTACACTGAAGCTTTCTTT. This translates into CASREGGGYTEAFF.